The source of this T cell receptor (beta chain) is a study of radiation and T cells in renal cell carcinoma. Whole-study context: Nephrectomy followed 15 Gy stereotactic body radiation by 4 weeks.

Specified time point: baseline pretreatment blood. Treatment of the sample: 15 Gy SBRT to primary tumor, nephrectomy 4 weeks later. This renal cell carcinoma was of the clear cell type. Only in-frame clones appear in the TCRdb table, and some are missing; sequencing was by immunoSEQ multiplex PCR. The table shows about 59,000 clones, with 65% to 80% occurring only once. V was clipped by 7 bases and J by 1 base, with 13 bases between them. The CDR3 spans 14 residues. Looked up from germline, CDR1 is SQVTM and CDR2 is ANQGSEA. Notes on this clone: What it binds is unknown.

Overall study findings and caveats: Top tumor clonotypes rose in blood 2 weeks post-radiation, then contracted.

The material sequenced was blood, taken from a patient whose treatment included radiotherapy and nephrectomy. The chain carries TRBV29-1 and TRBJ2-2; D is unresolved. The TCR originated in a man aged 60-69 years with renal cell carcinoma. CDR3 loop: CSAQRSGNTGELFF. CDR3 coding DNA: TGCAGCGCCCAGAGGTCGGGGAACACCGGGGAGCTGTTTTTT.